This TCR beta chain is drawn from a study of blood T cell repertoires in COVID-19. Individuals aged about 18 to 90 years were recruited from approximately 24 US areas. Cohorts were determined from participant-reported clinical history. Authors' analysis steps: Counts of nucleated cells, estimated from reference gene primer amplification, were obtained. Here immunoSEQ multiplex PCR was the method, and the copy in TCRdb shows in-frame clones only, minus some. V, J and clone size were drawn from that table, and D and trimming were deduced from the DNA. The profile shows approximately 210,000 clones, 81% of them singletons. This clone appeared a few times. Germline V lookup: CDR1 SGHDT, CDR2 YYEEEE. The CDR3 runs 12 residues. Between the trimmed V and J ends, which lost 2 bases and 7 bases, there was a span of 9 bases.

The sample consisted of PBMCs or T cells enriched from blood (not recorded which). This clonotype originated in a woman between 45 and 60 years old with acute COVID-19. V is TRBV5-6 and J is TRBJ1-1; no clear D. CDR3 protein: CASSFGRYEAFF. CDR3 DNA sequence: TGTGCCAGCAGCTTCGGCAGGTATGAAGCTTTCTTT.